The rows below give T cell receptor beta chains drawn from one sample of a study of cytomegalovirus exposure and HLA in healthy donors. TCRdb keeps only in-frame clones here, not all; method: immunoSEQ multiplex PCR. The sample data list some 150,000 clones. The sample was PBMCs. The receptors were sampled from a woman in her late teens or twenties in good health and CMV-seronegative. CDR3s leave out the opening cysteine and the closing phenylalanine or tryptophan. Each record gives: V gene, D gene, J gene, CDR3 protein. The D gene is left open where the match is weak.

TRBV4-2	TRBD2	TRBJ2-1	ASSPGGRRSEQF
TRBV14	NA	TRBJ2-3	ASSPRQLFDTQY
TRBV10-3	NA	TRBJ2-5	AISEFLETQY
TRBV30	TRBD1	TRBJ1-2	AWTRRDRAWEGGYGYT
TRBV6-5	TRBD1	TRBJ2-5	ASRRGTGREQY
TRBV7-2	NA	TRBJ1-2	ASSLVTDSSFYGYT
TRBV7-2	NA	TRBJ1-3	ASSSRVFVGGNTIY
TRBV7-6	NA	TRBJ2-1	ASSLVGGNEQF
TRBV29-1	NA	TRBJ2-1	SVSLGQDEQF
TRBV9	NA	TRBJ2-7	ASSVEGKYEQY
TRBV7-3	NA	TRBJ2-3	ASSSSGRSTDTQY
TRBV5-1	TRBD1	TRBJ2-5	ASSLGRAPGGGETQY
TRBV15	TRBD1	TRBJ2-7	ATSRDRPRDEQY
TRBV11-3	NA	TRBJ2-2	ASSLGGQTSYNTGELF
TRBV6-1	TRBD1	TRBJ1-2	ASSLTGVYGYT
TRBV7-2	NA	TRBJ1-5	ASSLNSFVADQPQH